This T cell receptor beta chain was found in a study of CD8 T cells in Susac syndrome. General study findings and limits: The TCR sequencing and HLA analysis in the study involved a relatively small number of individuals, as the study acknowledged.

Note on this clonotype: Its target is unknown.

cDNA came from approximately 0.5 to 1 ug RNA primed by random hexamers. A multiplex approach, immunoSEQ multiplex PCR, amplified TCR beta CDR3 across 54 Vbeta and 13 Jbeta. TCRdb reanalysed the immunoSEQ multiplex PCR reads using MiXCR and keeps one entry per CDR3 protein. The sample has about 300,000 distinct CDR3 sequences, about 88% seen once. CD8+ and CD4+ T cells circulating in blood were sequenced for TCR beta. The multiple sclerosis controls consisted of treatment-naive patients with relapsing-remitting disease, either stable or active. This CDR3 contains 14 residues. V shed 4 bases and J shed 3 bases, with 9 bases lying between them.

The chain couples TRBV12-3 or TRBV12-4 to TRBJ2-2, with D maybe TRBD1 (6 bases). This clonotype was obtained from a human donor with multiple sclerosis. What was sequenced was CD8+ T cells from PBMCs. In nucleotides, the CDR3 is TGTGCCAGCAGTTCAGGGGTCTACACCGGGGAGCTGTTTTTT. Protein: CASSSGVYTGELFF.